The source of this T cell receptor beta chain is a study of graft-versus-host responses after intestinal transplantation. Turning to the study itself: All recipients were given anti-thymocyte globulin induction, and tacrolimus and steroids were then administered for 2 to 3 years.

Findings and caveats of the study: Early post-transplant HvG declines tracked with peak circulating GvH clone levels.

TCRdb keeps only in-frame clones here, not all; method: immunoSEQ multiplex PCR. The sample shows nearly 90,000 clones, about four fifths of them seen only once. The J segment lost 9 bases and the V segment lost 6 bases, leaving 10 bases of the junction unmatched. Germline assignment: CDR1 SGHTA and CDR2 FQGNSA. The CDR3 totals 16 residues. This clone was observed a handful of times. No antigen is known for it. The J gene is TRBJ2-1, the V gene TRBV7-2, with 14 bases lining up with TRBD2. The sequenced sample was unstimulated CD8+ T cells sorted from spleen or lymph node cells, obtained before intestinal transplant. This clonotype originated in a human donor who received an intestinal transplant. The CDR3 sequence: CASRGGTSGSGGEQFF. In DNA form, the CDR3 reads TGTGCCAGCAGGGGGGGGACTAGCGGGAGTGGTGGTGAGCAGTTCTTC. Drawing the rest from reference TRBV7-2 and TRBJ2-1, the complete variable domain is GAGVSQSPSNKVTEKGKDVELRCDPISGHTALYWYRQSLGQGLEFLIYFQGNSAPDKSGLPSDRFSAERTGGSVSTLTIQRTQQEDSAVYLCASRGGTSGSGGEQFFGPGTRLTVL.